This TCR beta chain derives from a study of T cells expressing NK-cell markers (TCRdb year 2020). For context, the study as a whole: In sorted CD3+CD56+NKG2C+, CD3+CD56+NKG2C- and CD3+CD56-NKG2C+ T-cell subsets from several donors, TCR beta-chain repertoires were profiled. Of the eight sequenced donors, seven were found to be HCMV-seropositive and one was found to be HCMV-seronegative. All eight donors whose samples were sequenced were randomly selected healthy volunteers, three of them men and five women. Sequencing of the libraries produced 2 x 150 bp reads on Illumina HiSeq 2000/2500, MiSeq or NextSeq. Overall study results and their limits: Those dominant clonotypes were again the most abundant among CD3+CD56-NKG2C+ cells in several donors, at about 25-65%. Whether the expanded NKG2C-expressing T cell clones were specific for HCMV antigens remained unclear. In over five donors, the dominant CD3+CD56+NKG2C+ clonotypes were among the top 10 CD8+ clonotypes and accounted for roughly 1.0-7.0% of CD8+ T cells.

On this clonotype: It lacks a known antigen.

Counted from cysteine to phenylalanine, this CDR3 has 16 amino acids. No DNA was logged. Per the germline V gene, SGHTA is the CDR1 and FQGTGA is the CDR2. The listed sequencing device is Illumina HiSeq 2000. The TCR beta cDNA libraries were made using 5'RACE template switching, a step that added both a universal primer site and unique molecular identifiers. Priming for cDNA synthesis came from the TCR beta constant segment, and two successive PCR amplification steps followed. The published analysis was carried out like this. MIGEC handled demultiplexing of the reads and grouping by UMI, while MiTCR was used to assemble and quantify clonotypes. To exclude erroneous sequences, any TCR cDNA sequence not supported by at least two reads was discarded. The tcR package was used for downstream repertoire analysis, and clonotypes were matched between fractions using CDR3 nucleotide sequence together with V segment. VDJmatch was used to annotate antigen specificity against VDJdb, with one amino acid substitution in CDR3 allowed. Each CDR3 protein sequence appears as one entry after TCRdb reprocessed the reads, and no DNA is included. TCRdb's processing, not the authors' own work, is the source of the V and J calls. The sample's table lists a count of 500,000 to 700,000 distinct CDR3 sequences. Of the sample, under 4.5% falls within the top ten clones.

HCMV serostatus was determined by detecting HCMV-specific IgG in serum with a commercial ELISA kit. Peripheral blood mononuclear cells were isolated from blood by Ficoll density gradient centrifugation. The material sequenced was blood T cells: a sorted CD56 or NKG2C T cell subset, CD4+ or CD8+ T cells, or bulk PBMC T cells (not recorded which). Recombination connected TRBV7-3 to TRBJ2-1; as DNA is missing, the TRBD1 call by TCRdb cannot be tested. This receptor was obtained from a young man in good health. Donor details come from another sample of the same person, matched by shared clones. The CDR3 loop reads CASSSHGTGLINEQFF.